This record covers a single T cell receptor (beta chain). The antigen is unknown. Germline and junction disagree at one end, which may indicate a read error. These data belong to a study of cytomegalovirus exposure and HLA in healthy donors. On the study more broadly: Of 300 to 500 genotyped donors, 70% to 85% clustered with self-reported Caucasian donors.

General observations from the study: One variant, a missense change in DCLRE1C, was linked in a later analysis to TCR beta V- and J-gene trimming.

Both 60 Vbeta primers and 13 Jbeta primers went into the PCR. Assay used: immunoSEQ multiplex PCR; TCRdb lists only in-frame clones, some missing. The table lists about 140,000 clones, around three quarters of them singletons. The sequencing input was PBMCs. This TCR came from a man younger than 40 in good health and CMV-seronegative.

CDR3 in amino acids: CASSLVTGVDNQPQNF. As DNA, the CDR3 is TGTGCCAGCAGTTTAGTTACAGGGGTCGACAATCAGCCCCAGAATTTT. The chain links TRBV27 to TRBJ1-5, with TRBD1 identical over 7 bases. Germline V lookup: CDR1 MNHEY, CDR2 SMNVEV (reference sequence). There are 16 residues in the CDR3.